The sequence of this TCR beta chain was determined in a study of CXCR3-negative and CXCR3-positive naive CD8 T cells. Study-wide background: Overall TRB read output was some 140 million, and each library contained about 1.5 +/- 0.3 million reads. The study's findings and limits: TRBV-TRBJ usage was similar across naive CXCR3 subsets but distinct in memory cells. The naive subsets expressed comparable surface CD5, and the authors inferred TCR strength from TRB CDR3 properties.

Naive CD8+ T cells were CD45RO-CCR7+CD27+CD95-. Germline V CDR1 and CDR2: MNHNS, SASEGT. This CDR3 region has 14 residues. Each TRB cDNA library was prepared by 5' RACE (with UMI labels). TCRdb reprocessed the 5' RACE reads, keeping one entry per CDR3 protein, no DNA. Its listing shows about 120,000 distinct CDR3 sequences. For this clonotype: The antigen is unknown.

Material: naive CXCR3- CD8+ T cells from blood. Subset meaning: CD45RO-CCR7+CD27+CD95- naive CD8+ T cells lacking CXCR3 (TNR3-). The receptor was derived from a human donor in good health. Some clones in this sample may be carry-over from other donors' samples. The gene calls are TRBV6-1 and TRBJ2-1. CDR3 sequence: CASSPSYLYNEQFF.